The 3 T cell receptor beta chains presented below share a single source sample, sequenced in a study of blood T cell repertoires in COVID-19. Only in-frame clones appear in the TCRdb table, and some are missing; sequencing was by immunoSEQ multiplex PCR. The top ten clones hold under 1.5% of a sample with some 220,000 clones, roughly 83% of them seen once. The specimen was PBMCs or T cells enriched from blood (not recorded which). These TCRs come from a woman in her thirties or forties with acute COVID-19.

The chain is built from TRBV5-1 and TRBJ1-2, with 7 bases that match TRBD1. J was trimmed by 0 bases and V by 1 base; bases with no gene match: 6. The CDR3 loop spans 16 amino acids. Germline assignment: CDR1 SGHRS and CDR2 YFSETQ. CDR3 sequence: CASSLFQGEANYGYTF. As DNA, the CDR3 is TGCGCCAGCAGCTTGTTCCAGGGGGAGGCTAACTATGGCTACACCTTC.

The chain has TRBV3-1 (or the pseudogene TRBV3-2) and TRBJ1-5; D gene unclear. Between the trimmed V and J ends, which lost 2 bases and 2 bases, there was a span of 10 bases. This CDR3 is built from 15 residues. The germline V gene encodes CDR1 LGHDT and CDR2 YNNKEL (reference sequence). Here the CDR3 DNA reads TGTGCCAGCAGCCAAACGGGGTCAGGCAATCAGCCCCAGCATTTT. Amino acid sequence: CASSQTGSGNQPQHF.

The V and J genes are TRBV10-2 and TRBJ2-5; D is possibly TRBD2 (5 bases). The V end lost 4 bases, the J end lost 5 bases, and 14 bases lay between the germline ends. From germline, CDR1 is WSHSY and CDR2 SAAADI. There are 14 residues in the CDR3. The CDR3 sequence is CASSVRSGGETQYF. The CDR3 bases are TGCGCCAGCAGTGTAAGGTCAGGCGGGGAGACCCAGTACTTC.